The 27 T cell receptor beta chains below all came from one sample that was sequenced in a study of cytomegalovirus exposure and HLA in healthy donors. This PCR relied on a set of 60 Vbeta primers and 13 Jbeta primers. The repertoire was sequenced with immunoSEQ multiplex PCR; TCRdb's copy has only in-frame clones and lacks some. The sample has under 200,000 clones; 80% are singletons. Sequenced: PBMCs. The origin of the receptors is a man between 18 and 29 years old in good health and CMV-seropositive.

The chain combines TRBV9 with TRBJ1-1; 7 nucleotides agree with TRBD1. The germline V gene encodes CDR1 SGDLS and CDR2 YYNGEE. V dropped 3 bases and J dropped 6; count of bases not matched to a gene: 17. CDR3 length equals 17 residues. This chain's CDR3 is CASSGPRQGSSEAEAFF. The CDR3 region has the DNA TGTGCCAGCAGCGGGCCCCGACAGGGCTCCTCGGAGGCTGAAGCTTTCTTT.

The V and J genes are TRBV7-8 and TRBJ2-2, with 11 bases matching TRBD2. The length of the CDR3 is 19 residues. Germline V gene lookup returns CDR1 SGHVS and CDR2 FQNEAQ. V trimming: 7 bases; J trimming: 7 bases; junction bases outside the gene matches: 20. In nucleotides, the CDR3 is TGTGCCAGCACCCAAGTGTTGGCCGATAGACTAGCGGGATTCGGGGAGCTGTTTTTT. Amino acid sequence: CASTQVLADRLAGFGELFF.

In this sample, this clone turned up once. The DNA for the CDR3 is TGTGCCAGCAAGGCGGGCAATCAGCCCCAGCATTTT. Its protein is CASKAGNQPQHF. The chain couples TRBV2 to TRBJ1-5; D remains unclear. V dropped 7 bases and J dropped 2 bases, with 6 bases sitting between them. The CDR3 has 12 residues. Germline CDR1 reads SNHLY; CDR2 reads FYNNEI.

This clone was found once. The chain joins TRBV5-1 to TRBJ1-6; D remains unclear. V lost 0 bases to trimming and J lost 10 bases, with 11 bases between them. Germline V gives CDR1 SGHRS, CDR2 YFSETQ. The CDR3 contains 14 residues. CDR3 loop: CASSLEEGASPLHF. In DNA form, the CDR3 reads TGCGCCAGCAGCTTGGAGGAGGGAGCGTCACCCCTCCACTTT.

This clone was detected only once. The CDR3 DNA follows: TGTGCCAGCAGTGATGTGGGTCGGGGTGAGCAGTTCTTC. Its protein product is CASSDVGRGEQFF. The chain combines TRBV6-1 with TRBJ2-1; a weak D match, TRBD2 (5 bases). Germline V gene lookup returns CDR1 MNHNS and CDR2 SASEGT. The V and J ends lost 3 bases and 9 bases respectively, with 12 bases between them. The CDR3 runs 13 residues.

The V gene is TRBV7-6, the J gene TRBJ2-3; 10 bases line up with TRBD1. V lost 10 bases to trimming and J lost 2 bases; unmatched junction nucleotides: 6. Germline V gives CDR1 SGHVS, CDR2 FNYEAQ. The CDR3 spans 14 residues. The CDR3 here is CATTGTGATDTQYF. CDR3 in DNA: TGTGCCACAACCGGGACAGGGGCCACAGATACGCAGTATTTT.

The chain is built from TRBV5-1 and TRBJ2-1; TRBD2 aligns across 7 bases. Trimming removed 2 bases from V and 4 bases from J; junction bases left unmatched: 6. The CDR3 loop spans 15 amino acids. Germline loops: CDR1 SGHRS, CDR2 YFSETQ. The CDR3 DNA follows: TGCGCCAGCAGCTTTCTAGCGGAGGCTTACAATGAGCAGTTCTTC. It specifies CASSFLAEAYNEQFF.

This rearrangement joins TRBV19 to TRBJ1-3; 7 bases line up with TRBD1. CDR1 and CDR2 from the germline V gene are LNHDA and SQIVND (reference sequence). This CDR3 has 14 amino acids. V lost 8 bases to trimming and J lost 0 bases; unmatched junction nucleotides: 4. DNA for the CDR3: TGTGCCAGTGGACAGGAGATCTCTGGAAACACCATATATTTT. Encoded protein: CASGQEISGNTIYF.

V and J are TRBV10-3 and TRBJ2-5; no reliable D call. The last part of the DNA fits TRBJ2-7 better; the J call may be wrong. Germline assignment: CDR1 ENHRY and CDR2 SYGVKD. The CDR3 covers 13 residues. The CDR3 coding sequence is TGTGCCATCAGTGAATACCGCAACTACGAGCAGTACTTC. Its translation: CAISEYRNYEQYF.

This clone was counted a few times. The chain carries TRBV5-1 and TRBJ2-6, with no clear D. Deletions cut 2 bases from V and 4 bases from J, with 7 bases between. The CDR3 has 14 residues. Per germline, CDR1 SGHRS and CDR2 YFSETQ. The CDR3 loop is CASSLSRGANVLTF. The CDR3 DNA is TGCGCCAGCAGCTTATCTAGGGGGGCCAACGTCCTGACTTTC.

The chain recombines TRBV14 with TRBJ2-3, with a possible D match to TRBD1 (7 bases). This CDR3 has 15 amino acids. The ends were cut back, 1 base at V and 4 bases at J, with 12 bases in the middle. Germline values: CDR1 SGHDN, CDR2 FVKESK. As DNA, the CDR3 is TGTGCCAGCAGCCAAGTGCAGGGGGAGGCAGATACGCAGTATTTT. The encoded protein is CASSQVQGEADTQYF. The whole variable domain, filled in from reference TRBV14 and TRBJ2-3, reads EAGVTQFPSHSVIEKGQTVTLRCDPISGHDNLYWYRRVMGKEIKFLLHFVKESKQDESGMPNNRFLAERTGGTYSTLKVQPAELEDSGVYFCASSQVQGEADTQYFGPGTRLTVL.

The rearrangement joins TRBV7-9 to TRBJ2-7; 9 positions match TRBD2. V lost 3 bases to trimming and J lost 0 bases; unmatched junction nucleotides: 0. CDR3 length: 14 residues. Germline V gene lookup returns CDR1 SEHNR and CDR2 FQNEAQ (reference sequence). CDR3 sequence reads: CASSFSGSSYEQYF. CDR3 nucleotides: TGTGCCAGCAGCTTTAGCGGGAGCTCCTACGAGCAGTACTTC.

This chain uses TRBV5-6 with TRBJ1-3; TRBD1 is a possible D gene (5 bases). This CDR3 has 16 amino acids. The V end lost 2 bases, the J end lost 2 bases, and 14 bases lay between the germline ends. Germline V gene data show CDR1 as SGHDT and CDR2 as YYEEEE. Here the CDR3 DNA reads TGTGCCAGCAGCTTCAAAGGGGATAGAACTGGAAACACCATATATTTT. The encoded protein is CASSFKGDRTGNTIYF.

CDR3 loop: CASNRQVYNSPLHF. The CDR3 DNA follows: TGTGCCAGTAATAGGCAGGTCTATAATTCACCCCTCCACTTT. The V gene is TRBV19, the J gene TRBJ1-6, with D hard to call. CDR1 and CDR2 (germline): LNHDA, SQIVND (reference sequence). The CDR3 extends over 14 amino acids. V gave up 7 bases and J gave up 3 bases, with 10 bases separating them.

The chain combines TRBV11-2 with TRBJ2-5, with 7 bases that match TRBD2. V shed 8 bases and J 2 bases; nucleotides not matched to a gene: 11. Germline CDR1 SGHAT, CDR2 FQNNGV. This CDR3 is 15 amino acids long. The CDR3 nucleotides are TGTGCCAGCGTCGGAGAGGCGGGGGTACAAGAGACCCAGTACTTC. Translating it yields CASVGEAGVQETQYF.

V usage is TRBV10-3 and J usage is TRBJ1-5; D is ambiguous. The CDR3 loop spans 13 amino acids. Germline V CDR1 and CDR2: ENHRY, SYGVKD. V lost 3 bases and J lost 0, with 3 bases in between. DNA for the CDR3: TGTGCCATCAGTGATTATAGCAATCAGCCCCAGCATTTT. This codes for CAISDYSNQPQHF.

The chain recombines TRBV27 with TRBJ1-1; D not resolved. Germline assignment: CDR1 MNHEY and CDR2 SMNVEV (reference sequence). The CDR3 is 15 amino acids. V shed 1 base and J shed 4 bases, with 13 bases lying between them. This CDR3 is CASSLFARLPTEAFF. CDR3 in DNA: TGTGCCAGCAGTTTATTTGCGCGGTTGCCCACTGAAGCTTTCTTT.

This clone was picked up one time. The chain has TRBV30 and TRBJ2-6, with a weak D call TRBD2 (5 bases). The V gene lost 2 bases and the J gene lost 3 bases, with 14 bases spanning the gap. This CDR3 has 16 amino acids. The V gene's germline CDR1 is GTSNPN and CDR2 SVGIG (reference sequence). Written as DNA, the CDR3 is TGTGCCTGGAGTTTCGGGGTAATGAGTGGGGCCAACGTCCTGACTTTC. This sequence encodes CAWSFGVMSGANVLTF.

The V and J genes are TRBV29-1 and TRBJ1-2, with D possibly TRBD1 on 6 matching bases. V was pared by 0 bases and J by 1 base, with 12 bases between. The CDR3 contains 15 residues. CDR1 is SQVTM, CDR2 ANQGSEA, per germline. CDR3: CSVEEARTVNYGYTF. DNA of the CDR3: TGCAGCGTTGAAGAGGCCCGGACAGTTAACTATGGCTACACCTTC.

This rearrangement joins TRBV7-9 to TRBJ2-5; D not certain. The J call may not be correct, given that the DNA end is closer to TRBJ2-7. The CDR3 covers 13 residues. Germline CDR1 is SEHNR and CDR2 is FQNEAQ (reference sequence). CDR3 DNA sequence: TGTGCCAGCCTCCGAGACCCCCACTACGAGCAGTACTTC. Translation: CASLRDPHYEQYF.

This clone was recorded a few times. The chain links TRBV19 to TRBJ1-2; perhaps TRBD1 as D (6 bases). This CDR3 comprises 15 residues. The germline V gene encodes CDR1 LNHDA and CDR2 SQIVND (reference sequence). With 3 bases removed from V and 2 bases from J, the gap between germline ends came to 13 bases. For the CDR3, the DNA is TGTGCCAGTAGTATTGATAGACAGGTGAACTATGGCTACACCTTC. It encodes CASSIDRQVNYGYTF.

This rearrangement joins TRBV4-2 to TRBJ1-3; D is ambiguous. The CDR3 sequence is 14 residues long. V was trimmed by 5 bases and J by 3 bases, leaving 11 bases between them. Germline V lookup: CDR1 LGHNA, CDR2 YNFKEQ. CDR3 bases: TGTGCCAGCAGCTCGAGGAGAAGTGGAAACACCATATATTTT. Translated, it gives CASSSRRSGNTIYF.

A word on this clone: This specimen includes other DNA sequences encoding the same CDR3. The chain uses TRBV30 and TRBJ1-1; D is unresolved. Trimming left V 0 bases short and J 1 base short, with 6 bases between. The CDR3 covers 13 residues. Germline CDR1 is GTSNPN and CDR2 is SVGIG (reference sequence). The CDR3 nucleotides read TGTGCCTGGAGTGTAGCCCGGAACACTGAAGCTTTCTTT. This gives the protein CAWSVARNTEAFF.

The chain combines TRBV10-1 with TRBJ2-3; D gene ambiguous. The V gene lost 3 bases and the J gene lost 2 bases, with 12 bases spanning the gap. The CDR3 runs 15 residues. Germline V gives CDR1 WNHNN, CDR2 SYGVQD (reference sequence). This CDR3 is CASSDNRPTTDTQYF. As DNA, the CDR3 is TGCGCCAGCAGTGACAATCGCCCTACCACAGATACGCAGTATTTT.

The chain links TRBV14 to TRBJ1-2; D remains ambiguous. CDR1 is SGHDN, CDR2 FVKESK, per germline. With 1 base removed from V and 2 bases from J, the gap between germline ends came to 11 bases. The CDR3 length is 15 residues. CDR3 bases: TGTGCCAGCAGCCAAGCGTGGGCAGAAAACTATGGCTACACCTTC. Encoded protein: CASSQAWAENYGYTF.

In its sample, this clone was seen once. This chain joins TRBV23-1 and TRBJ1-5; D uncertain. TRBV23-1 is classed as an ORF, of uncertain function. The CDR3 contains 17 residues. Trimming pared 3 bases from V and 8 bases from J, leaving 23 bases between. The CDR3 DNA follows: TGCGCCAGCAGTCATCCAGAAACCGGGGTTTGGAGGAAGCCCCAGCATTTT. This translates into CASSHPETGVWRKPQHF.

V usage is TRBV5-8 and J usage is TRBJ1-3; 10 positions agree with TRBD1. The J call is doubtful: the DNA matches TRBJ2-2 better. There are 14 residues in the CDR3. Germline values: CDR1 SGHTS, CDR2 YDEGEE. CDR3 nucleotide sequence: TGTGCCAGCAGCCCGGGACAGGGGATCGGGGAGCTGTTTTTT. It codes for CASSPGQGIGELFF.